The 12 T cell receptor beta chains below were found in one sample sequenced in a study of OX40 agonist ivuxolimab in advanced cancers. Sequencing was performed with immunoSEQ multiplex PCR; in TCRdb, only in-frame clones are kept and a portion is missing. Here the sample spans around 30,000 clones, roughly 80% being singletons. Sequencing used CD4+ or CD8+ T cells sorted from blood, obtained in a trial of the OX40 agonist ivuxolimab. The receptor set was obtained from an adult with an advanced solid tumor such as melanoma, head and neck, liver or kidney cancer.

The chain uses TRBV28 and TRBJ2-7, with 8 bases matching TRBD1. The CDR3 contains 13 residues. Trimming at V came to 6 bases and at J to 5 bases, leaving 6 bases not matched to a gene. CDR1 and CDR2 from the germline V gene are MDHEN and SYDVKM. Written as DNA, the CDR3 is TGTGCCAGCAGGGACAGGGACCCCAACGAGCAGTACTTC. Its translation: CASRDRDPNEQYF.

V and J are TRBV5-1 and TRBJ2-1, with 8 nucleotides matching TRBD2. Germline V lookup: CDR1 SGHRS, CDR2 YFSETQ. Unmatched junction bases numbered 8, after V lost 0 bases and J lost 6 bases. The CDR3 covers 16 residues. CDR3 sequence (DNA): TGCGCCAGCAGCTTGGTCCCGGCGGGAGGAAGCAATGAGCAGTTCTTC. It specifies CASSLVPAGGSNEQFF.

V and J are TRBV14 and TRBJ2-7, with D maybe TRBD2 (6 bases). The CDR3 runs to 15 residues. The germline CDR1 and CDR2 sequences are SGHDN and FVKESK. V gave up 2 bases and J gave up 0 bases, with 11 bases separating them. The CDR3 bases are TGTGCCAGCAGCCAATACGGGGGTCCCTCCTACGAGCAGTACTTC. Encoded protein: CASSQYGGPSYEQYF.

The chain employs TRBV12-5 and TRBJ2-7, with 7 bases identical to TRBD2. V lost 1 base and J lost 5; bases outside the gene matches: 11. The CDR3 has 16 amino acids. Germline V CDR1 and CDR2: LGHNT, FRNRAP. CDR3: CASGLDGGGPRHEQYF. The CDR3 DNA reads as TGTGCTAGTGGTTTGGATGGGGGGGGTCCCCGGCACGAGCAGTACTTC.

V usage is TRBV4-1 and J usage is TRBJ2-1; 8 nucleotides line up with TRBD2. Unmatched junction bases numbered 11, after V lost 4 bases and J lost 3 bases. Germline CDR1 is MGHRA and CDR2 is YSYEKL. This CDR3 spans 17 amino acids. CDR3 amino acids: CASSPRRTSRNYNEQFF. DNA of the CDR3: TGCGCCAGCAGCCCACGGCGGACTAGCAGAAACTACAATGAGCAGTTCTTC.

The rearrangement links TRBV2 to TRBJ2-7, with D hard to call. The CDR3 length is 12 residues. V was trimmed by 6 bases and J by 2 bases, leaving 8 bases between them. CDR1 is SNHLY and CDR2 is FYNNEI in the germline V gene. CDR3: CASRGPPYEQYF. CDR3 DNA: TGTGCCAGCAGAGGGCCACCCTACGAGCAGTACTTC.

V is TRBV13 and J is TRBJ2-3; D perhaps matches TRBD2 (6 bases). The germline gives CDR1 PRHDT, CDR2 FYEKMQ (reference sequence). The CDR3 runs to 15 residues. Deletions cut 5 bases from V and 10 bases from J, with 22 bases between. DNA of the CDR3: TGTGCCAGCAGCCCGGAGGGAGATCCCTCGGGGTCGCAGTATTTT. Its protein is CASSPEGDPSGSQYF.

The gene calls are TRBV6-1 and TRBJ1-1; D not certain. CDR3 size: 14 residues. Trimming pared 6 bases from V and 0 bases from J, leaving 11 bases between. From germline, CDR1 is MNHNS and CDR2 SASEGT. As DNA, the CDR3 is TGTGCCAGCAGGTATGACTCCATGAACACTGAAGCTTTCTTT. Protein product: CASRYDSMNTEAFF.

Points on this clone: Germline and junction disagree at one end, which may indicate a read error. The chain combines TRBV4-1 with TRBJ2-2, with TRBD2 identical over 14 bases. Germline-derived CDR1 and CDR2 are MGHRA and YSYEKL. This CDR3 contains 17 residues. The DNA of the CDR3 is TGCGCCAGCAGCGAGACTAGCGGGAGGGCTGTCACCGGGGAGCTGCTTTTT. Translation: CASSETSGRAVTGELLF.

The chain links TRBV10-3 to TRBJ1-2, with D possibly being TRBD1 (6 bases). Germline CDR1 reads ENHRY; CDR2 reads SYGVKD. The CDR3 contains 14 residues. The germline V and J ends were trimmed by 3 bases and 4 bases, with 12 bases remaining between them. CDR3: CAISDGGLSYGYTF. The CDR3, as DNA: TGTGCCATCAGTGACGGGGGGCTGAGCTATGGCTACACCTTC.

The chain has TRBV28 and TRBJ2-5, with 7 positions matching TRBD1. CDR3 size: 18 residues. V was pared by 2 bases and J by 5 bases, with 17 bases of the junction left unmatched. The germline gives CDR1 MDHEN, CDR2 SYDVKM. This chain's CDR3 is CASSLVHRGVVTVETQYF. Written as DNA, the CDR3 is TGTGCCAGCAGTTTAGTTCACAGGGGAGTCGTGACTGTGGAGACCCAGTACTTC.

The V and J genes are TRBV7-2 and TRBJ2-2, with D possibly being TRBD1 or TRBD2 (6 bases each). This CDR3 comprises 16 residues. Germline lookup yields CDR1 SGHTA and CDR2 FQGNSA. V was pared by 2 bases and J by 5 bases, with 15 bases between. DNA of the CDR3: TGTGCCAGCAGCTTAAGTCCGGGGGCTAGGACCGGGGAGCTGTTTTTT. Protein: CASSLSPGARTGELFF.